The next 29 T cell receptor beta chains were all read from a single sample in a study of T cell responses to AZD1222 COVID-19 vaccine (dated by TCRdb to about 2021). Library generation was performed with the immunoSEQ multiplex PCR assay. TCRdb stores this immuneACCESS table with in-frame sequences only. Part of the clones is absent; in the studies checked, under half of the shortfall reflects unresolved V genes, and no reason is known for the rest. Across this sample there are some 150,000 clones, with around 90% seen only once. Of the sample, more than 1.5% is held by the ten largest clones. What the time point label conveys for this sample: about 28 days (+/-7) after the second vaccine dose. The source material was peripheral blood, sampled 28 days after the second AZD1222 dose. The origin of the receptors is an adult who received the AZD1222 COVID-19 vaccine.

The V call is TRBV4-1, the J call TRBJ1-2, with D perhaps TRBD1 (6 bases). V gave up 0 bases and J gave up 4 bases, with 21 bases separating them. The CDR3 has 18 amino acids. The germline V gene encodes CDR1 MGHRA and CDR2 YSYEKL. The CDR3 region has the DNA TGCGCCAGCAGCCAAGACCTTATAGGGGGTTTGGTTAGCTATGGCTACACCTTC. It yields the protein CASSQDLIGGLVSYGYTF.

The V call is TRBV27, the J call TRBJ1-1; D remains ambiguous. The CDR3 loop spans 15 amino acids. In germline, CDR1 is MNHEY, CDR2 SMNVEV (reference sequence). The V end was cut by 6 bases, the J end by 6 bases, with 20 bases between. CDR3 nucleotides: TGTGCCAGCAGCCCCGACCCCATGGTTGTCGCTGAAGCTTTCTTT. This sequence encodes CASSPDPMVVAEAFF.

V is TRBV9 and J is TRBJ2-3; maybe TRBD2 (5 bases). V lost 0 bases, J lost 5 bases, and 16 bases lay in between. The CDR3 loop spans 16 amino acids. Germline V gives CDR1 SGDLS, CDR2 YYNGEE. This chain's CDR3 is CASSVAGGLRVDTQYF. Here the CDR3 DNA reads TGTGCCAGCAGCGTAGCTGGCGGACTCCGGGTAGATACGCAGTATTTT.

The chain recombines TRBV9 with TRBJ1-3; TRBD1 aligns across 7 bases. This CDR3 has 15 amino acids. V trimming: 3 bases; J trimming: 4 bases; junction bases outside the gene matches: 7. Germline V gene data show CDR1 as SGDLS and CDR2 as YYNGEE. The CDR3 DNA follows: TGTGCCAGCAGCGAGAGGACAGGCTGGGGAAACACCATATATTTT. Amino acids: CASSERTGWGNTIYF.

This clone was seen only a few times. The genes are TRBV23-1 and TRBJ2-3; 7 bases align to TRBD2. TRBV23-1 is filed as an ORF, its function uncertain. The CDR3 is made up of 14 amino acids. The junction had 4 bases not matched to a gene; V was cut back by 4 bases and J by 3 bases. The CDR3 protein is CASSLWTRTDTQYF. The CDR3 DNA sequence: TGCGCCAGCAGTCTATGGACTAGAACAGATACGCAGTATTTT.

CDR3 region: CASSGLGRGFTEAFF. The CDR3 nucleotides are TGTGCCAGCAGTGGTCTCGGCAGGGGGTTCACTGAAGCTTTCTTT. The V call is TRBV2, the J call TRBJ1-1; TRBD1 matches 7 bases. Germline V gives CDR1 SNHLY, CDR2 FYNNEI. Trimming took 4 bases from V and 4 from J; bases not matched to a gene: 9. The length of the CDR3 is 15 residues.

The chain links TRBV11-2 to TRBJ2-7, with TRBD2 matching over 7 bases. V was clipped by 6 bases and J by 4 bases; unmatched bases: 12. The CDR3 extends over 15 amino acids. The germline CDR1 and CDR2 sequences are SGHAT and FQNNGV. CDR3 nucleotides: TGTGCCAGCAGATGGGGGGGTAGTGGGGATTACGAGCAGTACTTC. Protein sequence: CASRWGGSGDYEQYF.

This chain connects TRBV6-5 to TRBJ1-1; D is possibly TRBD1 (6 bases). Germline assignment: CDR1 MNHEY and CDR2 SVGAGI. Deletions cut 6 bases from V and 1 base from J, with 15 bases between. This CDR3 region has 15 residues. The CDR3 loop reads CASRLRQAGNTEAFF. The DNA of the CDR3 is TGTGCCAGCAGACTCCGACAGGCGGGGAACACTGAAGCTTTCTTT.

The chain combines TRBV6-1 with TRBJ1-3; D remains unclear. The CDR3 totals 15 residues. Trimming stripped 2 bases from V and 2 bases from J, with 10 bases between. Germline-derived CDR1 and CDR2 are MNHNS and SASEGT. CDR3 loop: CASSERQLAGNTIYF. Here the CDR3 DNA reads TGTGCCAGCAGTGAACGGCAGTTGGCTGGAAACACCATATATTTT.

The genes are TRBV7-2 and TRBJ2-2; 9 nucleotides match TRBD1. Looked up from germline, CDR1 is SGHTA and CDR2 is FQGNSA. The V gene end was trimmed by 5 bases and the J gene end by 4 bases; junction bases not matched to a gene: 8. The CDR3 spans 16 residues. CDR3 sequence: CASSHRLDRGTGELFF. The CDR3 DNA sequence: TGTGCCAGCAGCCACAGGCTGGACAGGGGCACCGGGGAGCTGTTTTTT.

The rearrangement links TRBV30 to TRBJ1-5, with 8 bases aligning to TRBD1. The CDR3 spans 15 residues. The germline V gene has CDR1 GTSNPN and CDR2 SVGIG (reference sequence). Trimming took 4 bases from V and 2 from J; bases not matched to a gene: 7. CDR3 loop: CAWKEPGQGNQPQHF. CDR3 DNA: TGTGCCTGGAAAGAGCCGGGACAGGGCAATCAGCCCCAGCATTTT.

V usage is TRBV5-4 and J usage is TRBJ1-3, with a possible D match to TRBD1 (6 bases). This CDR3 contains 14 residues. CDR1 SGHNT and CDR2 YYREEE come from the germline V gene (reference sequence). V was clipped by 0 bases and J by 5 bases, with 9 bases between them. The CDR3 coding sequence is TGTGCCAGCAGCTTGGGGACAGCTCGAAACACCATATATTTT. Translated: CASSLGTARNTIYF. The entire variable domain, with the rest obtained from reference TRBV5-4 and TRBJ1-3, is as follows: ETGVTQSPTHLIKTRGQQVTLRCSSQSGHNTVSWYQQALGQGPQFIFQYYREEENGRGNFPPRFSGLQFPNYSSELNVNALELDDSALYLCASSLGTARNTIYFGEGSWLTVV.

Here the CDR3 DNA reads TGTGCCAGCAGTGCGTCCGGGACTAGCTGGGGCGAGGACGAGCAGTACTTC. Translation: CASSASGTSWGEDEQYF. The chain couples TRBV27 to TRBJ2-7, with TRBD2 identical over 9 bases. The CDR3 contains 17 residues. Germline V gene sequence: CDR1 MNHEY, CDR2 SMNVEV (reference sequence). J was trimmed by 5 bases and V by 5 bases; bases with no gene match: 16.

This clone was observed a single time. The CDR3 loop reads CASSPRDRAAGELFF. CDR3 nucleotides: TGTGCCAGCAGCCCCCGGGACAGGGCGGCCGGGGAGCTGTTTTTT. This sequence joins TRBV9 and TRBJ2-2; 9 bases align to TRBD1. Germline-derived CDR1 and CDR2 are SGDLS and YYNGEE. The CDR3 runs 15 residues. V was clipped by 4 bases and J by 6 bases; unmatched bases: 7. The full variable domain, with the rest looked up from reference TRBV9 and TRBJ2-2, is DSGVTQTPKHLITATGQRVTLRCSPRSGDLSVYWYQQSLDQGLQFLIQYYNGEERAKGNILERFSAQQFPDLHSELNLSSLELGDSALYFCASSPRDRAAGELFFGEGSRLTVL.

A note on this clone: The junction shows a germline mismatch at one end, possibly a read error. This chain connects TRBV12-3 or TRBV12-4 to TRBJ2-5; TRBD2 aligns across 14 bases. This CDR3 comprises 13 residues. The CDR3 is CASRSGTSGRDNF. Written as DNA, the CDR3 is TGTGCCAGCAGGTCGGGGACTAGCGGGAGAGATAACTTC.

The genes are TRBV7-3 and TRBJ2-5; D is undetermined. The CDR3 spans 13 residues. The ends were cut back, 0 bases at V and 2 bases at J, with 4 bases in the middle. Germline-derived CDR1 and CDR2 are SGHTA and FQGTGA. The DNA for the CDR3 is TGTGCCAGCAGCTTAACGTATCAAGAGACCCAGTACTTC. Translating it yields CASSLTYQETQYF.

This rearrangement joins TRBV7-2 to TRBJ2-1, with 8 bases identical to TRBD1. This CDR3 region has 14 residues. V trimming: 2 bases; J trimming: 7 bases; junction bases outside the gene matches: 4. Per the germline V gene, CDR1 is SGHTA and CDR2 is FQGNSA. CDR3 sequence (DNA): TGTGCCAGCAGCTTACAGGGGGCGGGTAATGAGCAGTTCTTC. This gives the protein CASSLQGAGNEQFF.

The J gene is TRBJ2-7, the V gene TRBV5-1; D may be TRBD2 (6 bases). The V end lost 2 bases, the J end lost 5 bases, and 14 bases lay between the germline ends. The CDR3 is 14 amino acids. The germline V gene encodes CDR1 SGHRS and CDR2 YFSETQ. The CDR3 DNA sequence: TGCGCCAGCAGCTTCCGGGAGCCTACTAACGAGCAGTACTTC. Translation: CASSFREPTNEQYF.

The DNA of the CDR3 is TGTGCCAGCACCAATCCCCGGAGCTCCTACAATGAGCAGTTCTTC. Protein product: CASTNPRSSYNEQFF. J is TRBJ2-1 and V is TRBV27; D is undetermined. V dropped 7 bases and J dropped 0 bases, with 13 bases sitting between them. Germline CDR1 reads MNHEY; CDR2 reads SMNVEV (reference sequence). This CDR3 is 15 amino acids long.

As concerns this clone: This specimen includes other DNA sequences encoding the same CDR3. The chain is built from TRBV4-1 and TRBJ2-7; D not certain. Trimming pared 0 bases from V and 4 bases from J, leaving 13 bases between. This CDR3 spans 15 amino acids. The germline gives CDR1 MGHRA, CDR2 YSYEKL. The CDR3: CASSQEYTYTYEQYF. CDR3 in DNA: TGCGCCAGCAGCCAAGAATACACATACACTTACGAGCAGTACTTC.

The J gene is TRBJ2-3, the V gene TRBV3-1 (or the pseudogene TRBV3-2); TRBD2 aligns across 11 bases. J gave up 0 bases and V 0 bases, and 5 bases lay outside the gene matches. From germline, CDR1 is LGHDT and CDR2 YNNKEL (reference sequence). CDR3 length: 18 amino acids. The CDR3 sequence is CASSQDFRTSGSTDTQYF. DNA of the CDR3: TGTGCCAGCAGCCAAGATTTTCGGACTAGCGGGAGCACAGATACGCAGTATTTT.

The genes are TRBV19 and TRBJ1-5; 9 bases fit TRBD1. There are 15 residues in the CDR3. V gave up 3 bases and J gave up 2 bases; unmatched junction bases: 2. The germline V gene encodes CDR1 LNHDA and CDR2 SQIVND (reference sequence). The CDR3 protein is CASSMGDRGNQPQHF. CDR3 coding DNA: TGTGCCAGTAGTATGGGGGACAGGGGCAATCAGCCCCAGCATTTT.

The V and J genes are TRBV19 and TRBJ2-3; unclear D gene. CDR3 length: 13 amino acids. The V and J ends lost 3 bases and 3 bases respectively, with 7 bases between them. From germline, CDR1 is LNHDA and CDR2 SQIVND (reference sequence). The CDR3 DNA sequence: TGTGCCAGTAGTATCGGCAGGACAGATACGCAGTATTTT. It is translated as CASSIGRTDTQYF.

In this sample, this clone turned up once. The rearrangement uses TRBV25-1 and TRBJ1-1, with D maybe TRBD1 (5 bases). CDR1 is MGHDK, CDR2 SYGVNS, per germline. The CDR3 runs 11 residues. With 5 bases removed from V and 4 bases from J, the gap between germline ends came to 5 bases. CDR3 bases: TGTGCCAGCAGTAGGGGCACTGAAGCTTTCTTT. As protein: CASSRGTEAFF.

The J gene is TRBJ1-2, the V gene TRBV3-1 (or the pseudogene TRBV3-2); D unresolved. The CDR3 sequence is 14 residues long. CDR1 and CDR2 from the germline V gene are LGHDT and YNNKEL (reference sequence). V lost 2 bases and J lost 2, with 9 bases in between. The CDR3 reads CASSQLTANYGYTF. For the CDR3, the DNA is TGTGCCAGCAGCCAACTTACAGCGAACTATGGCTACACCTTC.

The rearrangement uses TRBV5-6 and TRBJ1-2, with 8 bases matching TRBD1. CDR3 size: 14 residues. Germline loops: CDR1 SGHDT, CDR2 YYEEEE. J gave up 8 bases and V 4 bases, and 10 bases lay outside the gene matches. CDR3 DNA sequence: TGTGCCAGCAGCCCTCTGGACAGGGTGGTGGGCTACACCTTC. Amino acids: CASSPLDRVVGYTF.

This chain connects TRBV14 to TRBJ2-5, with 14 bases lining up with TRBD2. From germline, CDR1 is SGHDN and CDR2 FVKESK. The CDR3 length is 16 residues. V was pared by 4 bases and J by 5 bases, with 6 bases of the junction left unmatched. The CDR3 here is CASSRWGLAGVETQYF. The CDR3 bases are TGTGCCAGCAGCCGATGGGGACTAGCGGGAGTTGAGACCCAGTACTTC.

This clone was counted once. The chain has TRBV3-1 (or the pseudogene TRBV3-2) and TRBJ1-6; D gene ambiguous. This CDR3 has 13 amino acids. The germline V and J ends were trimmed by 5 bases and 13 bases, with 15 bases remaining between them. Germline V gives CDR1 LGHDT, CDR2 YNNKEL (reference sequence). The CDR3 region has the DNA TGTGCCAGCAGCGCGATCCACCGAGGGCCCCTCCACTTT. The encoded protein is CASSAIHRGPLHF.

The chain carries TRBV11-2 and TRBJ2-7; D unclear. Germline V lookup: CDR1 SGHAT, CDR2 FQNNGV. The length of the CDR3 is 14 residues. V lost 7 bases, J lost 4 bases, and 17 bases lay in between. CDR3 loop: CASTGNPRLYEQYF. The DNA of the CDR3 is TGTGCCAGCACCGGAAATCCTAGGTTGTACGAGCAGTACTTC.